These 10 T cell receptor beta chains originate from one sample sequenced in a study of blood T cell repertoires in COVID-19. The data were produced by immunoSEQ multiplex PCR, yet TCRdb's version contains in-frame clones alone and is incomplete. The sample holds 160,000 or so clones, 90% to 95% seen once. The sequenced material came from peripheral blood. The receptors here all came from a woman in her sixties with COVID-19, enrolled during active disease.

The genes are TRBV7-9 and TRBJ2-1; the match to TRBD2 covers 16 bases. This CDR3 has 15 amino acids. The V segment lost 5 bases and the J segment 9 bases; nucleotides outside the gene matches: 4. CDR1 and CDR2 (germline): SEHNR, FQNEAQ (reference sequence). This chain's CDR3 is CASSKGLAGGSEQFF. The CDR3 nucleotides read TGTGCCAGCAGCAAGGGACTAGCGGGGGGGAGTGAGCAGTTCTTC. The entire variable domain, with the rest obtained from reference TRBV7-9 and TRBJ2-1, is as follows: DTGVSQNPRHKITKRGQNVTFRCDPISEHNRLYWYRQTLGQGPEFLTYFQNEAQLEKSRLLSDRFSAERPKGSFSTLEIQRTEQGDSAMYLCASSKGLAGGSEQFFGPGTRLTVL.

This chain connects TRBV19 to TRBJ1-1; possible D gene TRBD1, 5 bases. The CDR3 is 15 residues long. CDR1 is LNHDA and CDR2 is SQIVND in the germline V gene (reference sequence). Trimming shortened V by 4 bases and J by 4 bases, and 16 bases separated the two germline ends. The CDR3 DNA follows: TGTGCCAGTAGTAGCGGTCGGGGGGGAGGCACTGAAGCTTTCTTT. The encoded protein is CASSSGRGGGTEAFF.

The chain is built from TRBV5-1 and TRBJ2-7, with D perhaps TRBD1 (5 bases). The germline gives CDR1 SGHRS, CDR2 YFSETQ. The CDR3 is 13 residues long. V was shortened by 4 bases and J by 2 bases, with 10 bases between the two germline ends. CDR3 in amino acids: CASSPDMTYEQYF. The CDR3 DNA sequence: TGCGCCAGCAGCCCGGACATGACCTACGAGCAGTACTTC.

The V gene is TRBV11-3, the J gene TRBJ2-2, with 10 bases that match TRBD1. Germline lookup yields CDR1 SGHNT and CDR2 YENEEA. V was clipped by 5 bases and J by 7 bases; unmatched bases: 10. The CDR3 runs 16 residues. The CDR3: CASSPKGTGVDGELFF. The CDR3 DNA reads as TGTGCCAGCAGCCCAAAAGGGACAGGGGTTGACGGGGAGCTGTTTTTT.

This sequence joins TRBV5-1 and TRBJ1-1; 8 bases map to TRBD1. V was clipped by 5 bases and J by 7 bases; unmatched bases: 7. This CDR3 spans 13 amino acids. Germline CDR1 reads SGHRS; CDR2 reads YFSETQ. CDR3 sequence: CASRPDRGDEAFF. The CDR3 coding sequence is TGCGCCAGCAGACCCGACAGGGGCGATGAAGCTTTCTTT.

This clone came up once. The V gene is TRBV25-1, the J gene TRBJ2-2, with 8 nucleotides matching TRBD1. The junction had 13 bases not matched to a gene; V was cut back by 8 bases and J by 8 bases. From germline, CDR1 is MGHDK and CDR2 SYGVNS. The CDR3 has 15 amino acids. For the CDR3, the DNA is TGTGCCAGCCAGTTCGACAGGGGTGCTGAAGGGGAGCTGTTTTTT. Protein sequence: CASQFDRGAEGELFF.

The genes are TRBV7-2 and TRBJ2-7; D may be TRBD1 (8 bases). Trimming stripped 2 bases from V and 3 bases from J, with 11 bases between. Germline CDR1 is SGHTA and CDR2 is FQGNSA. This CDR3 is 14 amino acids long. The CDR3 spells CASSLNRGGYEQYF. The CDR3 DNA sequence: TGTGCCAGCAGCTTAAACAGGGGGGGCTACGAGCAGTACTTC.

The chain couples TRBV6-6 to TRBJ2-1; D is possibly TRBD2 (6 bases). Looked up from germline, CDR1 is MNHNY and CDR2 is SVGAGI (reference sequence). The CDR3 runs to 14 residues. V lost 5 bases and J lost 7, with 15 bases in between. CDR3 DNA sequence: TGTGCCAGCAGTCCAAGGACTGGGGGGAATGAGCAGTTCTTC. Translation gives CASSPRTGGNEQFF.

The J gene is TRBJ2-1, the V gene TRBV11-3; TRBD1 might be the D (5 bases). Looked up from germline, CDR1 is SGHNT and CDR2 is YENEEA. This CDR3 has 13 residues. Trimming took 1 base from V and 5 from J, leaving 6 bases between them. The CDR3 here is CASSLGTNNEQFF. The CDR3 DNA sequence: TGTGCCAGCAGCTTAGGGACAAACAATGAGCAGTTCTTC.

The genes are TRBV6-5 and TRBJ1-2, with TRBD1 identical over 7 bases. V shed 2 bases, J shed 5 bases, and the junction held 5 bases outside the gene matches. This CDR3 contains 14 residues. Germline CDR1 is MNHEY and CDR2 is SVGAGI. CDR3: CASSYGGTAYGYTF. CDR3 in DNA: TGTGCCAGCAGTTACGGTGGGACAGCGTATGGCTACACCTTC.